Below, 18 T cell receptor beta chains from the same sample are listed, as sequenced in a study of shared clonotypes between healthy human individuals (dated by TCRdb to 2019 to 2021). CD8 naive samples were CD45RO-negative cells positively selected for CCR7, giving a CD45RA+CCR7+ population that excluded TemRA cells. The method was the immunoSEQ multiplex PCR assay. The clones in this table, taken by TCRdb from immuneACCESS, are in-frame only. Not every clone is retained; where verified, under half of the shortfall comes from an unresolved V gene, and the cause of the rest is unknown. In this sample the table shows almost 700,000 clones, just over 90% of which occur a single time. The top ten clonotypes cover roughly 22% of the sample. The specimen was naive CD8+ T cells sorted from blood. The cell subset or site tag for this specimen amounts to: CD45RA+CCR7+. These receptor sequences come from a young man in good health.

The J gene is TRBJ2-5, the V gene TRBV11-2, with D possibly being TRBD2 (7 bases). Germline loops: CDR1 SGHAT, CDR2 FQNNGV. This CDR3 region has 15 residues. V was pared by 5 bases and J by 4 bases, with 17 bases between. The CDR3 loop is CASSLGGRVVETQYF. The CDR3 DNA reads as TGTGCCAGCAGCCTCGGGGGGCGTGTCGTAGAGACCCAGTACTTC.

The chain combines TRBV11-2 with TRBJ2-7, with TRBD2 matching over 8 bases. J gave up 2 bases and V 5 bases, and 11 bases lay outside the gene matches. The CDR3 length is 16 residues. The germline V gene encodes CDR1 SGHAT and CDR2 FQNNGV. CDR3 protein: CASSPITGLVAYEQYF. The CDR3 DNA reads TGTGCCAGCAGCCCGATCACGGGACTAGTGGCCTACGAGCAGTACTTC.

The chain joins TRBV28 to TRBJ1-1; D gene unclear. V dropped 6 bases and J dropped 0 bases, with 8 bases sitting between them. This CDR3 has 13 amino acids. Germline CDR1 and CDR2: MDHEN and SYDVKM. The CDR3 sequence is CASSRLLNTEAFF. As DNA, the CDR3 is TGTGCCAGCAGCCGCCTACTGAACACTGAAGCTTTCTTT.

V gene TRBV4-1 combines with J gene TRBJ2-7, with 7 bases aligning to TRBD2. Trimming took 0 bases from V and 4 from J; bases not matched to a gene: 6. CDR1 is MGHRA, CDR2 YSYEKL, per germline. This CDR3 has 15 residues. The CDR3 DNA reads TGCGCCAGCAGCCAAGAGTCCAGCGGGAAATACGAGCAGTACTTC. As protein: CASSQESSGKYEQYF.

V is TRBV29-1 and J is TRBJ1-2, with 9 positions matching TRBD1. In germline, CDR1 is SQVTM, CDR2 ANQGSEA. There are 17 residues in the CDR3. Trimming cost V 5 bases and J 2 bases; bases outside gene matches: 15. CDR3 sequence (DNA): TGCAGCGTTCTCCCCCGGGACAGGGTTCCCAGCAACTATGGCTACACCTTC. It encodes CSVLPRDRVPSNYGYTF.

This chain uses TRBV28 with TRBJ2-7, with D perhaps being TRBD1 or TRBD2 (5 bases each). V lost 3 bases, J lost 7 bases, and 7 bases lay in between. CDR1 and CDR2 from the germline V gene are MDHEN and SYDVKM. This CDR3 spans 11 amino acids. In nucleotides, the CDR3 is TGTGCCAGCAGTTTGGGGGTGGAGCAGTACTTC. It is translated as CASSLGVEQYF.

The chain uses TRBV27 and TRBJ2-1; D gene uncertain. Per germline, CDR1 MNHEY and CDR2 SMNVEV (reference sequence). The germline V and J ends were trimmed by 4 bases and 4 bases, with 5 bases remaining between them. CDR3 length equals 12 residues. CDR3 sequence reads: CASSSDYNEQFF. CDR3 sequence (DNA): TGTGCCAGCAGTTCCGATTACAATGAGCAGTTCTTC.

This sequence joins TRBV7-9 and TRBJ1-4; D might be TRBD1 (6 bases). The germline V gene has CDR1 SEHNR and CDR2 FQNEAQ (reference sequence). CDR3 length: 15 amino acids. Deletions cut 5 bases from V and 8 bases from J, with 18 bases between. The CDR3 DNA follows: TGTGCCAGCAGCCAAGGGACAACCAAAGGGGAAAAACTGTTTTTT. This codes for CASSQGTTKGEKLFF.

The V call is TRBV7-9, the J call TRBJ2-1; a weak D match, TRBD2 (7 bases). V lost 5 bases and J lost 1, with 12 bases in between. Germline assignment: CDR1 SEHNR and CDR2 FQNEAQ (reference sequence). This CDR3 contains 15 residues. CDR3 residues: CASSAGAPSYNEQFF. CDR3 sequence (DNA): TGTGCCAGCAGCGCGGGGGCGCCTTCCTACAATGAGCAGTTCTTC.

This chain links TRBV10-3 with TRBJ1-5; D is ambiguous. V shed 0 bases and J shed 11 bases, with 8 bases lying between them. Germline assignment: CDR1 ENHRY and CDR2 SYGVKD. The length of the CDR3 is 12 residues. The CDR3 sequence is CAISESPRTQHF. The CDR3 DNA is TGTGCCATCAGTGAGTCCCCGCGGACCCAGCATTTT.

The gene calls are TRBV27 and TRBJ2-2; D remains ambiguous. The germline V gene encodes CDR1 MNHEY and CDR2 SMNVEV (reference sequence). There are 15 residues in the CDR3. The V end lost 3 bases, the J end lost 2 bases, and 10 bases lay between the germline ends. CDR3 residues: CASSFGSENTGELFF. DNA of the CDR3: TGTGCCAGCAGTTTTGGGTCAGAAAACACCGGGGAGCTGTTTTTT.

The chain joins TRBV9 to TRBJ1-5; D gene unclear. The CDR3 spans 14 residues. Germline CDR1 is SGDLS and CDR2 is YYNGEE. Trimming left V 0 bases short and J 6 bases short, with 10 bases between. The CDR3 reads CASSVGGSSQPQHF. DNA of the CDR3: TGTGCCAGCAGCGTAGGGGGTAGTAGTCAGCCCCAGCATTTT.

The genes are TRBV28 and TRBJ2-1, with D possibly being TRBD2 (6 bases). The V end was cut by 6 bases, the J end by 6 bases, with 18 bases between. The CDR3 sequence is 15 residues long. Per germline, CDR1 MDHEN and CDR2 SYDVKM. This chain's CDR3 is CASSNTGTALNEQFF. The DNA of the CDR3 is TGTGCCAGCAGCAACACCGGGACTGCCCTCAATGAGCAGTTCTTC.

As for this clone: Other DNA sequences within the sample encode an identical CDR3. J is TRBJ1-1 and V is TRBV29-1; no clear D gene. V was clipped by 4 bases and J by 1 base, with 7 bases between them. Germline CDR1 is SQVTM and CDR2 is ANQGSEA. The CDR3 runs 12 residues. CDR3 residues: CSVVPGNTEAFF. Here the CDR3 DNA reads TGCAGCGTTGTCCCGGGGAACACTGAAGCTTTCTTT.

The table lists this clone with a count of one. V and J are TRBV29-1 and TRBJ2-3, with D possibly matching TRBD2 (6 bases). The CDR3 contains 15 residues. Germline V gives CDR1 SQVTM, CDR2 ANQGSEA. V was trimmed by 7 bases and J by 1 base, leaving 18 bases between them. This CDR3 reads CSADPGLPRTDTQYF. CDR3 nucleotides: TGCAGCGCTGACCCAGGACTACCCCGCACAGATACGCAGTATTTT.

The chain links TRBV2 to TRBJ1-5; TRBD1 agrees at 8 bases. Losses at the gene ends were 6 bases for V and 1 base for J; bases not matched to a gene: 5. The CDR3 runs 15 residues. Germline loops: CDR1 SNHLY, CDR2 FYNNEI. As DNA, the CDR3 is TGTGCCAGCAGGGAGACAGGGGAAAGCAATCAGCCCCAGCATTTT. It yields the protein CASRETGESNQPQHF.

About this clone: Compared with germline, one end of the junction differs, possibly owing to a read error. The rearrangement joins TRBV6-1 to TRBJ2-7; unclear D gene. Per the germline V gene, CDR1 is MNHNS and CDR2 is SASEGT. The CDR3 totals 13 residues. The CDR3 region has the DNA TGTGCCAGCAGCGAAGAATGGGGCTACGAGCAGTACTTC. This gives the protein CASSEEWGYEQYF.

V is TRBV5-1 and J is TRBJ1-4; D is perhaps TRBD1 (5 bases). V gave up 7 bases and J gave up 0 bases, with 13 bases separating them. CDR1 and CDR2 from the germline V gene are SGHRS and YFSETQ. The CDR3 totals 15 residues. The CDR3 DNA reads as TGCGCCAGCGCGGATGGGACCCCAACTAATGAAAAACTGTTTTTT. It codes for CASADGTPTNEKLFF.